This T cell receptor (beta chain) was recorded in a study of blood T cell repertoires in COVID-19. Method: immunoSEQ multiplex PCR; TCRdb's copy keeps in-frame clones and lacks some. The data hold some 350,000 clones, with approximately 84% observed a single time. The CDR3 runs to 16 residues. The germline V and J ends were trimmed by 5 bases and 1 base, with 17 bases remaining between them. The V gene's germline CDR1 is MNHEY and CDR2 SMNVEV (reference sequence). Participants spanned ages about 18 to 95 years and resided in fewer than 30 US areas. The sequenced sample consisted of PBMCs or T cells enriched from blood (not recorded which). The TCR was taken from a woman younger than 45 who had recovered from COVID-19. V gene TRBV27 combines with J gene TRBJ1-1; no reliable D call. CDR3 residues: CASSQDTWTPNTEAFF. CDR3 in DNA: TGTGCCAGCAGTCAAGACACGTGGACTCCGAACACTGAAGCTTTCTTT.